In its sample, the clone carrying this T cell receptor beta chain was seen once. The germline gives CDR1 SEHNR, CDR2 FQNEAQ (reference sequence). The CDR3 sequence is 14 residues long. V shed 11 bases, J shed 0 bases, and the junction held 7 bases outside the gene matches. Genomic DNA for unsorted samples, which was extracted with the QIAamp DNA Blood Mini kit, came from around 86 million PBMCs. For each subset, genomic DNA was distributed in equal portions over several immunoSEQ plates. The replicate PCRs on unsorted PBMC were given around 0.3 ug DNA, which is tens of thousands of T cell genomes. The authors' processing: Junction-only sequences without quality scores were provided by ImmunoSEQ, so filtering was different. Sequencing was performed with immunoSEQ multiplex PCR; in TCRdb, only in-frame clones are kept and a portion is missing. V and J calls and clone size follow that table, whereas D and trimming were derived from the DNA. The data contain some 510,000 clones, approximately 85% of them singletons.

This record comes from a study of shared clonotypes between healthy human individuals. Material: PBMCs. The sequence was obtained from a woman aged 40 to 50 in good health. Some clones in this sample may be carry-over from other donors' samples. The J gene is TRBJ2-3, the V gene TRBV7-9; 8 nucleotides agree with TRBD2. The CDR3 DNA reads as TGTGCCGTGGGCCTAGCGGGTAGCACAGATACGCAGTATTTT. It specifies CAVGLAGSTDTQYF.